The 15 T cell receptor beta chains below all came from one sample that was sequenced in a study of Ad26.COV2.S vaccination and SARS-CoV-2 variants. Clones were sequenced by immunoSEQ multiplex PCR, and TCRdb holds only the in-frame ones, with some missing. The data contain roughly 400,000 clones, around 93% of them seen just once; the ten biggest clones take up over 1.5%. Treatment defined: around 19 received Ad26.COV2.S at low or high dose, single or two shots; a few received placebo; per-sample allocation not given. It was on day 63 after the first vaccine or placebo injection that samples were taken. The material was peripheral blood, obtained in a trial of Ad26.COV2.S vaccine versus placebo. All receptors come from a person between 18 and 65 years old who received the Ad26.COV2.S COVID-19 vaccine or a placebo.

The chain couples TRBV28 to TRBJ2-3; D might be TRBD2 (10 bases). CDR1 and CDR2 (germline): MDHEN, SYDVKM. V lost 3 bases and J 2 bases, leaving 27 bases between the germline ends. The CDR3 loop spans 20 amino acids. CDR3 amino acids: CASSLVGATGGLATTDTQYF. In DNA form, the CDR3 reads TGTGCCAGCAGTTTGGTCGGCGCGACAGGGGGACTAGCGACCACAGATACGCAGTATTTT.

The V gene is TRBV6-5, the J gene TRBJ1-1; TRBD1 is a possible D gene (5 bases). Germline values: CDR1 MNHEY, CDR2 SVGAGI. V lost 5 bases and J lost 1, with 11 bases in between. CDR3 length: 14 residues. The CDR3 loop is CASSPADRNTEAFF. In nucleotides, the CDR3 is TGTGCCAGCAGTCCAGCCGACAGGAACACTGAAGCTTTCTTT.

The chain couples TRBV10-2 to TRBJ1-1; D possibly corresponds to TRBD1 (5 bases). The germline CDR1 and CDR2 sequences are WSHSY and SAAADI. The V and J ends lost 0 bases and 6 bases respectively, with 11 bases between them. The length of the CDR3 is 14 residues. This CDR3 is CASSESGRSAEAFF. The CDR3 coding sequence is TGCGCCAGCAGTGAGTCGGGACGTTCAGCTGAAGCTTTCTTT.

The J gene is TRBJ2-3, the V gene TRBV6-4; 8 bases map to TRBD2. The CDR3 length is 16 residues. CDR1 is MRHNA and CDR2 is SNTAGT in the germline V gene. J lost 2 bases, V lost 2 bases, and 6 bases had no gene match. CDR3 in amino acids: CASSDQAGAYTDTQYF. The CDR3, as DNA: TGTGCCAGCAGTGACCAAGCGGGGGCTTACACAGATACGCAGTATTTT.

This chain joins TRBV6-2 or TRBV6-3 and TRBJ1-5; D might be TRBD1 (6 bases). This CDR3 is built from 15 residues. Germline loops: CDR1 MNHEY, CDR2 SVGEGT. V lost 1 base and J 3 bases, leaving 10 bases between the germline ends. DNA of the CDR3: TGTGCCAGCAGTTACTATCGGACAGACAATCAGCCCCAGCATTTT. Translation gives CASSYYRTDNQPQHF.

The V and J genes are TRBV6-2 or TRBV6-3 and TRBJ2-4, with TRBD1 as a possible D gene (6 bases). Trimming pared 4 bases from V and 7 bases from J, leaving 14 bases between. Germline V gene data show CDR1 as MNHEY and CDR2 as SVGEGT. The CDR3 runs 14 residues. This CDR3 is CASSLQGGPNIQYF. CDR3 DNA sequence: TGTGCCAGCAGTTTACAGGGTGGTCCGAACATTCAGTACTTC.

This clone was picked up one time. The rearrangement uses TRBV19 and TRBJ1-5, with unresolved D. The CDR3 is 12 amino acids. V was shortened by 3 bases and J by 5 bases, with 5 bases between the two germline ends. Germline CDR1 is LNHDA and CDR2 is SQIVND (reference sequence). CDR3 region: CASSIPDQPQHF. The CDR3 bases are TGTGCCAGTAGTATTCCCGATCAGCCCCAGCATTTT.

CDR3 amino acids: CASSLTGLSGNTIYF. CDR3 nucleotides: TGTGCCAGCAGCTTGACAGGACTCTCTGGAAACACCATATATTTT. The chain recombines TRBV5-6 with TRBJ1-3, with TRBD1 as a possible D gene (5 bases). Germline V gene lookup returns CDR1 SGHDT and CDR2 YYEEEE. The CDR3 totals 15 residues. V was cut by 1 base and J by 0 bases, with 8 bases left in between.

The chain links TRBV11-2 to TRBJ1-2, with TRBD1 matching over 7 bases. With 5 bases clipped from V and 6 bases from J, the junction kept 9 bases outside the gene matches. CDR1 is SGHAT, CDR2 FQNNGV, per germline. CDR3 length equals 14 residues. In DNA form, the CDR3 reads TGTGCCAGCAGCCCTACAGGGGCCGGCCATGGCTACACCTTC. Translation gives CASSPTGAGHGYTF.

The chain couples TRBV10-3 to TRBJ2-7, with a weak D call TRBD2 (6 bases). The CDR3 spans 13 residues. V gave up 9 bases and J gave up 5 bases, with 17 bases separating them. The germline gives CDR1 ENHRY, CDR2 SYGVKD. Here the CDR3 DNA reads TGTGCCATTACCCGGGACTCTGAAAACGAGCAGTACTTC. It codes for CAITRDSENEQYF.

The rearrangement uses TRBV6-2 or TRBV6-3 and TRBJ2-7, with no clear D. Germline-derived CDR1 and CDR2 are MNHEY and SVGEGT. There are 12 residues in the CDR3. The ends were cut back, 3 bases at V and 4 bases at J, with 7 bases in the middle. The CDR3: CASSYFIYEQYF. CDR3 coding DNA: TGTGCCAGCAGTTATTTTATATACGAGCAGTACTTC.

This chain links TRBV10-2 with TRBJ2-5; 11 bases agree with TRBD2. This CDR3 has 16 residues. Trimming removed 7 bases from V and 0 bases from J; junction bases left unmatched: 7. In germline, CDR1 is WSHSY, CDR2 SAAADI. CDR3 amino acids: CASTPLAGVNQETQYF. The CDR3 DNA is TGCGCCAGCACCCCACTAGCGGGGGTTAACCAAGAGACCCAGTACTTC.

This clone was picked up a small number of times. The CDR3 DNA follows: TGTGCCAGCAAGGGGGACAGGGGGCCGGAGCCCCAGCATTTT. It translates to CASKGDRGPEPQHF. The gene calls are TRBV7-9 and TRBJ1-5; 12 nucleotides align to TRBD1. The germline CDR1 and CDR2 sequences are SEHNR and FQNEAQ (reference sequence). V trimming: 7 bases; J trimming: 8 bases; junction bases outside the gene matches: 6. The CDR3 contains 14 residues.

The gene calls are TRBV11-2 and TRBJ2-6; D unresolved. CDR1 is SGHAT, CDR2 FQNNGV, per germline. This CDR3 comprises 15 residues. V lost 1 base, J lost 1 base, and 5 bases lay in between. The CDR3 region is CASSLVGSGANVLTF. CDR3 DNA: TGTGCCAGCAGCTTAGTGGGGTCTGGGGCCAACGTCCTGACTTTC.

The CDR3 sequence: CASSITGFGNQPQHF. The CDR3, as DNA: TGTGCCAGTAGTATTACGGGGTTTGGCAATCAGCCCCAGCATTTT. The chain recombines TRBV19 with TRBJ1-5; no reliable D call. Germline V gene data show CDR1 as LNHDA and CDR2 as SQIVND (reference sequence). Between the trimmed V and J ends, which lost 3 bases and 2 bases, there was a span of 11 bases. The CDR3 has 15 residues.